This T cell receptor beta chain was captured in a study of Tregs in tolerant kidney transplant recipients. Whole-study results and caveats: Findings come from small patient numbers and require larger validation.

The V end lost 7 bases, the J end lost 4 bases, and 11 bases lay between the germline ends. Germline V CDR1 and CDR2: MNHNS, SASEGT. CDR3 length equals 13 residues. Related graft donors supplied nonmyeloablative bone marrow transplants, and mixed chimerism was transient. Data came from immunoSEQ multiplex PCR; TCRdb stores just in-frame clones and leaves some out. The repertoire holds tens of thousands of clones, 80% to 95% seen once, with around 1.6% in the top ten. As for this clone: The target antigen is unknown. The sample contains more than one DNA sequence encoding this CDR3.

This rearrangement joins TRBV6-1 to TRBJ1-5; D ambiguous. This receptor was obtained from a human patient who received a combined kidney and bone marrow transplant. These T cells may partly come from the graft donor. This specimen consisted of CD4+ T cells from blood (PBMCs), obtained 12 months after the transplant. The CDR3 region has the DNA TGTGCCAGCACGCAGGATCTTAATCAGCCCCAGCATTTT. Protein sequence: CASTQDLNQPQHF.